These 30 T cell receptor beta chains originate from one sample sequenced in a study of T cell responses to AZD1222 COVID-19 vaccine. Sequencing used immunoSEQ multiplex PCR; TCRdb keeps in-frame clones, though not all of them. In the table there are over 95,000 clones, roughly nine tenths of which are singletons. The specimen comprised peripheral blood, sampled on day 0 of AZD1222 vaccination. The receptors come from an adult in good health.

The chain joins TRBV28 to TRBJ1-1; 7 nucleotides line up with TRBD1. The germline gives CDR1 MDHEN, CDR2 SYDVKM. The CDR3 is 16 amino acids. V lost 7 bases, J lost 6 bases, and 17 bases stayed unmatched. The CDR3 DNA sequence: TGTGCCAGCACCTTTGGGGACCGACCAGGGGGGGCTGAAGCTTTCTTT. Translating it yields CASTFGDRPGGAEAFF.

The chain couples TRBV5-1 to TRBJ2-5, with 8 bases matching TRBD2. Losses at the gene ends were 0 bases for V and 4 bases for J; bases not matched to a gene: 8. CDR1 is SGHRS, CDR2 YFSETQ, per germline. The CDR3 is made up of 16 amino acids. The CDR3 sequence is CASSLAGTRGLETQYF. The CDR3 nucleotides are TGCGCCAGCAGCTTGGCCGGGACTAGGGGTTTAGAGACCCAGTACTTC.

V usage is TRBV7-9 and J usage is TRBJ1-3, with TRBD1 identical over 9 bases. This CDR3 has 15 amino acids. Germline CDR1 and CDR2: SEHNR and FQNEAQ (reference sequence). The V gene end was trimmed by 5 bases and the J gene end by 3 bases; junction bases not matched to a gene: 5. CDR3: CASSQDRGYGNTIYF. In DNA form, the CDR3 reads TGTGCCAGCAGCCAAGACAGGGGGTATGGAAACACCATATATTTT.

CDR3 DNA sequence: TGTGCCAGCAGCCCACTCGACAGGGACTATGGCTACACCTTC. Its translation: CASSPLDRDYGYTF. The rearrangement links TRBV3-1 (or the pseudogene TRBV3-2) to TRBJ1-2, with 7 bases lining up with TRBD1. Germline CDR1 reads LGHDT; CDR2 reads YNNKEL (reference sequence). CDR3 length: 14 residues. Unmatched junction bases numbered 5, after V lost 4 bases and J lost 3 bases.

The rearrangement links TRBV4-1 to TRBJ2-1, with a possible D match to TRBD2 (5 bases). Trimming stripped 0 bases from V and 4 bases from J, with 16 bases between. Germline assignment: CDR1 MGHRA and CDR2 YSYEKL. The CDR3 is 17 residues long. CDR3 protein: CASSQDPRGAQYNEQFF. CDR3 in DNA: TGCGCCAGCAGCCAAGATCCCCGGGGAGCCCAATACAATGAGCAGTTCTTC.

This sequence joins TRBV28 and TRBJ2-7; D is unresolved. V was clipped by 5 bases and J by 4 bases, with 6 bases between them. Per germline, CDR1 MDHEN and CDR2 SYDVKM. CDR3 length: 11 amino acids. This chain's CDR3 is CASSPLYEQYF. The CDR3 coding sequence is TGTGCCAGCAGTCCTTTATACGAGCAGTACTTC.

The rearrangement joins TRBV18 to TRBJ1-1; maybe TRBD1 (5 bases). The CDR3 sequence is 15 residues long. With 4 bases removed from V and 4 bases from J, the gap between germline ends came to 16 bases. Germline assignment: CDR1 KGHSH and CDR2 LQKENI. CDR3 nucleotide sequence: TGTGCCAGCTCACTTCCGGGACTGGGGAGCACTGAAGCTTTCTTT. This codes for CASSLPGLGSTEAFF.

This chain joins TRBV7-6 and TRBJ2-1; 9 positions agree with TRBD2. The CDR3 consists of 17 residues. Trimming cost V 2 bases and J 4 bases; bases outside gene matches: 9. Germline values: CDR1 SGHVS, CDR2 FNYEAQ. The CDR3 is CASSLRLAGTGYNEQFF. CDR3 sequence (DNA): TGTGCCAGCAGCTTAAGGCTAGCGGGGACGGGTTACAATGAGCAGTTCTTC.

V usage is TRBV19 and J usage is TRBJ1-5; D gene ambiguous. The CDR3 has 14 residues. In germline, CDR1 is LNHDA, CDR2 SQIVND (reference sequence). The V end lost 1 base, the J end lost 0 bases, and 4 bases lay between the germline ends. The CDR3 DNA reads TGTGCCAGTAGTATAGTGGATAGCAATCAGCCCCAGCATTTT. It specifies CASSIVDSNQPQHF.

The chain employs TRBV11-2 and TRBJ2-5; 10 nucleotides agree with TRBD1. Trimming cost V 0 bases and J 4 bases; bases outside gene matches: 8. The CDR3 has 17 residues. CDR1 and CDR2 from the germline V gene are SGHAT and FQNNGV. As DNA, the CDR3 is TGTGCCAGCAGCTTAGATCCCGGACAGGGGGAGGTAGAGACCCAGTACTTC. Translated: CASSLDPGQGEVETQYF.

This clone was seen a single time. The gene calls are TRBV7-2 and TRBJ2-7, with 8 bases matching TRBD1. J was trimmed by 3 bases and V by 5 bases; bases with no gene match: 6. The CDR3 is 14 residues long. The germline gives CDR1 SGHTA, CDR2 FQGNSA. The CDR3 loop reads CASSIGQGIYEQYF. CDR3 DNA: TGTGCCAGCAGCATTGGACAGGGTATCTACGAGCAGTACTTC.

This clone was seen just once. This rearrangement joins TRBV7-2 to TRBJ2-5, with TRBD2 matching over 9 bases. The germline V gene has CDR1 SGHTA and CDR2 FQGNSA. V was clipped by 2 bases and J by 5 bases; unmatched bases: 6. The CDR3 consists of 15 residues. The CDR3 spells CASSLTAGGRETQYF. In nucleotides, the CDR3 is TGTGCCAGCAGCTTAACGGCGGGGGGGCGGGAGACCCAGTACTTC.

The chain joins TRBV5-1 to TRBJ1-6; no firm D call. The V gene lost 5 bases and the J gene lost 2 bases, with 11 bases spanning the gap. Germline lookup yields CDR1 SGHRS and CDR2 YFSETQ. The CDR3 consists of 15 residues. In DNA form, the CDR3 reads TGCGCCAGCAGAAAGGACGGCACCTATAATTCACCCCTCCACTTT. It is translated as CASRKDGTYNSPLHF. Together with reference TRBV5-1 and TRBJ1-6, the CDR3 gives the full variable domain: KAGVTQTPRYLIKTRGQQVTLSCSPISGHRSVSWYQQTPGQGLQFLFEYFSETQRNKGNFPGRFSGRQFSNSRSEMNVSTLELGDSALYLCASRKDGTYNSPLHFGNGTRLTVT.

This chain connects TRBV14 to TRBJ1-6, with 8 positions matching TRBD1. V lost 5 bases and J lost 10; bases outside the gene matches: 7. The CDR3 has 14 residues. Germline V gene data show CDR1 as SGHDN and CDR2 as FVKESK. The CDR3 coding sequence is TGTGCCAGCAGCACCAACAGGGGGTCCTCACCCCTCCACTTT. Its translation: CASSTNRGSSPLHF.

In DNA, the CDR3 is TGTGCCAGCAGCTTAGGGTCCGGGGGGGCAGGCGGCACTGAAGCTTTCTTT. This translates into CASSLGSGGAGGTEAFF. The gene calls are TRBV7-9 and TRBJ1-1, with a possible D match to TRBD1 (6 bases). Germline CDR1 is SEHNR and CDR2 is FQNEAQ (reference sequence). The CDR3 spans 17 residues. The V end lost 1 base, the J end lost 4 bases, and 19 bases lay between the germline ends.

The gene calls are TRBV5-1 and TRBJ1-6; D remains ambiguous. V gave up 4 bases and J gave up 9 bases, with 8 bases separating them. Per germline, CDR1 SGHRS and CDR2 YFSETQ. CDR3 size: 12 residues. The CDR3 DNA is TGCGCCAGCAGCCCCTCGAGTTCACCCCTCCACTTT. Translation: CASSPSSSPLHF.

The chain couples TRBV6-5 to TRBJ1-3; perhaps TRBD1 as D (6 bases). The CDR3 has 15 amino acids. Per germline, CDR1 MNHEY and CDR2 SVGAGI. V lost 6 bases, J lost 0 bases, and 12 bases lay in between. The CDR3 reads CASSFDRNSGNTIYF. The CDR3 DNA follows: TGTGCCAGCAGCTTCGACAGGAACTCTGGAAACACCATATATTTT.

The rearrangement links TRBV4-2 to TRBJ2-1; 9 bases fit TRBD1. V lost 4 bases, J lost 6 bases, and 1 base stayed unmatched. The CDR3 contains 13 residues. CDR1 is LGHNA and CDR2 is YNFKEQ in the germline V gene. The DNA for the CDR3 is TGTGCCAGCAGCCCACAGGGGGCCAATGAGCAGTTCTTC. It translates to CASSPQGANEQFF.

The chain recombines TRBV3-1 (or the pseudogene TRBV3-2) with TRBJ2-7, with D perhaps given as TRBD1 or TRBD2 (5 bases each). The CDR3 has 14 residues. V dropped 3 bases and J dropped 3 bases, with 12 bases sitting between them. Germline V CDR1 and CDR2: LGHDT, YNNKEL (reference sequence). Written as DNA, the CDR3 is TGTGCCAGCAGCCAGACAGCGGTAGGCTACGAGCAGTACTTC. It translates to CASSQTAVGYEQYF.

CDR3 bases: TGTGCCAGCAGTTACGCAGGGGTTAGTGGAAACACCATATATTTT. This encodes CASSYAGVSGNTIYF. The chain employs TRBV6-5 and TRBJ1-3, with a tentative D call TRBD1 (6 bases). V gave up 2 bases and J gave up 3 bases, with 11 bases separating them. The CDR3 loop spans 15 amino acids. CDR1 MNHEY and CDR2 SVGAGI come from the germline V gene.

V gene TRBV6-5 combines with J gene TRBJ1-5; D not resolved. Germline V lookup: CDR1 MNHEY, CDR2 SVGAGI. The germline V and J ends were trimmed by 2 bases and 0 bases, with 2 bases remaining between them. This CDR3 is 13 amino acids long. CDR3 residues: CASSYNSNQPQHF. The DNA of the CDR3 is TGTGCCAGCAGTTACAATAGCAATCAGCCCCAGCATTTT.

V and J are TRBV28 and TRBJ1-2; perhaps TRBD1 as D (6 bases). V was cut by 3 bases and J by 2 bases, with 7 bases left in between. Germline V gives CDR1 MDHEN, CDR2 SYDVKM. This CDR3 has 13 residues. The CDR3: CASSFRGNYGYTF. CDR3 DNA: TGTGCCAGCAGTTTTAGGGGGAACTATGGCTACACCTTC.

CDR3 amino acids: CASSYFGQSGNTIYF. As DNA, the CDR3 is TGTGCCAGCAGTTACTTCGGACAGAGTGGAAACACCATATATTTT. The rearrangement uses TRBV6-2 or TRBV6-3 and TRBJ1-3, with D possibly matching TRBD1 (6 bases). The CDR3 is 15 residues long. Germline lookup yields CDR1 MNHEY and CDR2 SVGEGT. Between the trimmed V and J ends, which lost 1 base and 3 bases, there was a span of 10 bases.

This chain links TRBV5-4 with TRBJ2-7, with D possibly being TRBD1 (6 bases). The CDR3 spans 13 residues. V was clipped by 4 bases and J by 2 bases, with 10 bases between them. Germline V gene lookup returns CDR1 SGHNT and CDR2 YYREEE (reference sequence). The CDR3 loop is CASSTGNTYEQYF. CDR3 bases: TGTGCCAGCAGCACAGGGAATACCTACGAGCAGTACTTC.

V gene TRBV11-3 combines with J gene TRBJ2-2, with 8 positions matching TRBD1. V lost 5 bases and J lost 5; bases outside the gene matches: 7. The CDR3 length is 15 residues. Germline V gene lookup returns CDR1 SGHNT and CDR2 YENEEA. The DNA for the CDR3 is TGTGCCAGCAGCAGTGGCAGGGGGCGAACCGGGGAGCTGTTTTTT. Its translation is CASSSGRGRTGELFF. Full variable domain (rest looked up from reference TRBV11-3 and TRBJ2-2): EAGVVQSPRYKIIEKKQPVAFWCNPISGHNTLYWYLQNLGQGPELLIRYENEEAVDDSQLPKDRFSAERLKGVDSTLKIQPAELGDSAVYLCASSSGRGRTGELFFGEGSRLTVL.

The rearrangement uses TRBV15 and TRBJ1-5, with D possibly TRBD1 on 5 matching bases. V was shortened by 3 bases and J by 2 bases, with 5 bases between the two germline ends. Germline CDR1 LNHNV, CDR2 YYDKDF (reference sequence). The CDR3 contains 13 residues. CDR3 region: CATSSRGNQPQHF. The CDR3 nucleotides read TGTGCCACCAGCAGCAGGGGCAATCAGCCCCAGCATTTT.

V usage is TRBV7-9 and J usage is TRBJ1-3; no clear D. The CDR3 covers 15 residues. V was trimmed by 2 bases and J by 0 bases, leaving 8 bases between them. Per germline, CDR1 SEHNR and CDR2 FQNEAQ (reference sequence). CDR3 nucleotide sequence: TGTGCCAGCAGCTTAAGGCAGAACTCTGGAAACACCATATATTTT. Its protein product is CASSLRQNSGNTIYF.

The V call is TRBV9, the J call TRBJ1-1; TRBD1 is a possible D gene (5 bases). Germline V gives CDR1 SGDLS, CDR2 YYNGEE. V lost 4 bases, J lost 1 base, and 17 bases lay in between. This CDR3 spans 16 amino acids. This CDR3 reads CASSPQGGAPNTEAFF. CDR3 DNA: TGTGCCAGCAGCCCGCAGGGAGGGGCTCCGAACACTGAAGCTTTCTTT.

The chain joins TRBV28 to TRBJ1-2; possibly TRBD1 for D (6 bases). This CDR3 spans 16 amino acids. V was pared by 7 bases and J by 8 bases, with 26 bases between. The germline CDR1 and CDR2 sequences are MDHEN and SYDVKM. The CDR3 is CASTTHGGPIGGGYTF. In DNA form, the CDR3 reads TGTGCCAGCACGACCCACGGGGGGCCTATAGGCGGAGGCTACACCTTC.

The V call is TRBV7-6, the J call TRBJ2-7; no clear D gene. Germline loops: CDR1 SGHVS, CDR2 FNYEAQ. Trimming took 1 base from V and 4 from J, leaving 32 bases between them. The CDR3 is 21 residues long. CDR3 sequence reads: CASSLEKALTPGVVRKYEQYF. CDR3 bases: TGTGCCAGCAGCTTAGAAAAGGCTCTTACCCCTGGAGTTGTCCGGAAATACGAGCAGTACTTC. The variable domain in full, completed from reference TRBV7-6 and TRBJ2-7, reads GAGVSQSPRYKVTKRGQDVALRCDPISGHVSLYWYRQALGQGPEFLTYFNYEAQQDKSGLPNDRFSAERPEGSISTLTIQRTEQRDSAMYRCASSLEKALTPGVVRKYEQYFGPGTRLTVT.